The T cell receptor beta chain described here comes from a study of CD8+ T cells in alopecia areata. General study findings and limits: The presence of one nonresponder keeps the tie between baseline CD8+ expansion and response uncertain.

Sequencing templates came from extracted RNA that was reverse transcribed into cDNA. Measured with immunoSEQ multiplex PCR; TCRdb has only the in-frame clones, and not every one. This sample has about 190,000 clones, with around 60% found just once. V was cut by 0 bases and J by 3 bases, with 14 bases left in between. This CDR3 contains 16 residues. The V gene's germline CDR1 is MGHRA and CDR2 YSYEKL. Turning to this clone: The target antigen is unknown.

Stated treatment: oral pan-JAK inhibitor, 5-10 mg twice daily. Alopecia areata patients provided lesional scalp punch biopsies and peripheral blood, both collected for the study. This specimen consisted of CD4+ T cells sorted from blood, obtained at week 4, from a patient treated with tofacitinib. This sequence originates from a human donor with alopecia areata. The J gene is TRBJ1-2, the V gene TRBV4-1; D gene uncertain. The DNA for the CDR3 is TGCGCCAGCAGCCAAGAAGGTGCGGCGAGTCACTATGGCTACACCTTC. This translates into CASSQEGAASHYGYTF.